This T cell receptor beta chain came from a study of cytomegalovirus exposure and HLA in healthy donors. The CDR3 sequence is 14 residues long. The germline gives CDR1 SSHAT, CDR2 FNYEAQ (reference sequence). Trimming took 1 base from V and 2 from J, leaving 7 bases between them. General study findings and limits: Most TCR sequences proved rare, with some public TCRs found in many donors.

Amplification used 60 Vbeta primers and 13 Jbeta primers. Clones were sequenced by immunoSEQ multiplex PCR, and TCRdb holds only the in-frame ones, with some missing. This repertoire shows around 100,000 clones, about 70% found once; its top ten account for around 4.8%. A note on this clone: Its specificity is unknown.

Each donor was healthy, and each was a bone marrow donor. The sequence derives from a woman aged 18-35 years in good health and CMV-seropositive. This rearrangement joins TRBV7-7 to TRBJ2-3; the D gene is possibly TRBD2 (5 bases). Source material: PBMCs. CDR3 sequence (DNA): TGTGCCAGCAGCTTAGGAGGGTACACAGATACGCAGTATTTT. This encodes CASSLGGYTDTQYF.